The entry below gives a single T cell receptor beta chain sequence along with its context. The antigen remains unidentified. The source of the sample is a study of monozygotic twins with inflammatory bowel disease. This CDR3 is built from 13 residues. CDR1 and CDR2 (germline): ENHRY, SYGVKD. The UMIs carried a 6-nucleotide sample barcode, and they were added by template switching. TCRdb reprocessed the 5' RACE reads, keeping one entry per CDR3 protein, no DNA. The ten most abundant clones cover more than 4.5% of a sample with about 300,000 distinct CDR3 sequences. The total RNA came straight from whole blood, and T cells were not sorted beforehand. Overall study findings and caveats: Telling apart the different T cell subtypes was not possible. Those with IBD had lower TCRbeta diversity (inverse Simpson) than their healthy co-twins did.

The sequence was collected from a human donor with ulcerative colitis or Crohn's disease, or a healthy co-twin of an affected twin (not recorded which). The gene calls are TRBV10-3 and TRBJ2-2. Sequencing was performed on blood. The chain's CDR3 is CAIREGFTGELFF.